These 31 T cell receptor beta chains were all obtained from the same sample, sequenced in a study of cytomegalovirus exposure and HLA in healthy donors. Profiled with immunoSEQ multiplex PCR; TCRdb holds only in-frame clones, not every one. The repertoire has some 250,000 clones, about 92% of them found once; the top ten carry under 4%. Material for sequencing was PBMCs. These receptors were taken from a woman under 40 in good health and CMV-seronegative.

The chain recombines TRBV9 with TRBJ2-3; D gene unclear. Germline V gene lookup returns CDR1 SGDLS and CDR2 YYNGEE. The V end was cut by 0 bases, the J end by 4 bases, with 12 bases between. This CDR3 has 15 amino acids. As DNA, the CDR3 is TGTGCCAGCAGCGTAGAAGGGTTGGACGCAGATACGCAGTATTTT. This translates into CASSVEGLDADTQYF.

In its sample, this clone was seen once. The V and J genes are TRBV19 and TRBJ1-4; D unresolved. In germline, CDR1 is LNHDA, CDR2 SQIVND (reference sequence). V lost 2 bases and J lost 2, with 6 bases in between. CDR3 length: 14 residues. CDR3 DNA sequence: TGTGCCAGTAGTATAAGGGTTACTAATGAAAAACTGTTTTTT. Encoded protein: CASSIRVTNEKLFF.

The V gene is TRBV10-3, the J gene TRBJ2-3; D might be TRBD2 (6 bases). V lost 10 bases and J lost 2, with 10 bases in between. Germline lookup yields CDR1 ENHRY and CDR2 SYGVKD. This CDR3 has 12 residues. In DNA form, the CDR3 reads TGTGCCAATAGCGGAAACACAGATACGCAGTATTTT. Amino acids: CANSGNTDTQYF.

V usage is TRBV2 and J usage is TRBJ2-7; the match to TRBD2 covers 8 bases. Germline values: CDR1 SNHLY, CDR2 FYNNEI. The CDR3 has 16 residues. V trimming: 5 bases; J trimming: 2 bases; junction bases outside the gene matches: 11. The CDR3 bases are TGTGCCAGCAGTCAGACTAGCGCGAGTATGGCCTACGAGCAGTACTTC. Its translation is CASSQTSASMAYEQYF.

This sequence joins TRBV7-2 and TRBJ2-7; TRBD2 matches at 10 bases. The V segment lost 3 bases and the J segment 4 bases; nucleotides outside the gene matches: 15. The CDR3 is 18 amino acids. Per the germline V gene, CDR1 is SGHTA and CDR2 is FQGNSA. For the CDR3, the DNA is TGTGCCAGCAGCTTTACGGCCGGGGCTAGCGGGAGTAGGTACGAGCAGTACTTC. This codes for CASSFTAGASGSRYEQYF. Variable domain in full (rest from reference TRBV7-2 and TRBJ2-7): GAGVSQSPSNKVTEKGKDVELRCDPISGHTALYWYRQSLGQGLEFLIYFQGNSAPDKSGLPSDRFSAERTGGSVSTLTIQRTQQEDSAVYLCASSFTAGASGSRYEQYFGPGTRLTVT.

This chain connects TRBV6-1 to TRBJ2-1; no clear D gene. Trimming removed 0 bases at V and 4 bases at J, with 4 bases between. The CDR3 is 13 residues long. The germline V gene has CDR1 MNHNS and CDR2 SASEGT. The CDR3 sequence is CASSEAEYNEQFF. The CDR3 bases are TGTGCCAGCAGTGAAGCGGAGTACAATGAGCAGTTCTTC.

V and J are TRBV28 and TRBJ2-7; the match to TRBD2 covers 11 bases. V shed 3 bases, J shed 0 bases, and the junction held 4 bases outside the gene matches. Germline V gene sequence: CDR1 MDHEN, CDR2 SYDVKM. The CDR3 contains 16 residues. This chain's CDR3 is CASSFGGLAASYEQYF. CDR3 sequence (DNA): TGTGCCAGCAGTTTTGGGGGACTAGCGGCCTCCTACGAGCAGTACTTC.

The CDR3 sequence is CASSILASGEQYF. As DNA, the CDR3 is TGTGCCAGTAGTATTCTCGCTAGCGGCGAGCAGTACTTC. This rearrangement joins TRBV19 to TRBJ2-7, with 7 positions matching TRBD2. The CDR3 contains 13 residues. Germline-derived CDR1 and CDR2 are LNHDA and SQIVND (reference sequence). The V gene end was trimmed by 3 bases and the J gene end by 6 bases; junction bases not matched to a gene: 5.

The CDR3 region is CASSEIRSSGAYNEQFF. The CDR3 nucleotides are TGTGCCAGCAGTGAAATTCGTTCTAGCGGAGCCTACAATGAGCAGTTCTTC. This chain connects TRBV2 to TRBJ2-1; 7 bases are shared with TRBD2. Per the germline V gene, CDR1 is SNHLY and CDR2 is FYNNEI. V was pared by 2 bases and J by 2 bases, with 9 bases of the junction left unmatched. The CDR3 consists of 17 residues.

Written as DNA, the CDR3 is TGTGCCAGCAGCGTAGAGTCCCACGGGGGAGGGCCCGGAAACACCATATATTTT. Amino acid sequence: CASSVESHGGGPGNTIYF. The chain uses TRBV9 and TRBJ1-3, with D perhaps TRBD1 (5 bases). The germline CDR1 and CDR2 sequences are SGDLS and YYNGEE. There are 18 residues in the CDR3. Trimming took off 0 bases at V and 4 bases at J, with 20 bases between the two ends.

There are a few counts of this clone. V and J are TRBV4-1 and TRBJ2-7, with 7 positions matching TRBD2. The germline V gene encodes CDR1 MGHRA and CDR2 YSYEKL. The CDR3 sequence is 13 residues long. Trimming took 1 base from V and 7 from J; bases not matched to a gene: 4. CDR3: CASSQAGGSEQYF. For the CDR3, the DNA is TGCGCCAGCAGCCAAGCTGGCGGGAGTGAGCAGTACTTC.

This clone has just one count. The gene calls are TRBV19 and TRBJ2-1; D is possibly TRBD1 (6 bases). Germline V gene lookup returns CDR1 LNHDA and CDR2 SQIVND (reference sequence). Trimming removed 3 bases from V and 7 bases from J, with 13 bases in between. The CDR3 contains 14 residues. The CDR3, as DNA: TGTGCCAGTAGTATGGGGGCAGGGCCTAATGAGCAGTTCTTC. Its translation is CASSMGAGPNEQFF.

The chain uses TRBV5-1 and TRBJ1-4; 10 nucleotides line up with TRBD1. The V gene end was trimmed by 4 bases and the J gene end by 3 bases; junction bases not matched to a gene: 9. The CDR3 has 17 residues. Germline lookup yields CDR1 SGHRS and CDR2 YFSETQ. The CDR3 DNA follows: TGCGCCAGCAGCCGGGGACAGGGGCGGGATGCTAATGAAAAACTGTTTTTT. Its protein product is CASSRGQGRDANEKLFF.

CDR3 bases: TGCAGCGTGCCGGGACACCCCACAGATACGCAGTATTTT. Protein: CSVPGHPTDTQYF. The J gene is TRBJ2-3, the V gene TRBV29-1; D may be TRBD1 (6 bases). V was pared by 6 bases and J by 2 bases, with 12 bases between. Germline CDR1 and CDR2: SQVTM and ANQGSEA. The CDR3 consists of 13 residues.

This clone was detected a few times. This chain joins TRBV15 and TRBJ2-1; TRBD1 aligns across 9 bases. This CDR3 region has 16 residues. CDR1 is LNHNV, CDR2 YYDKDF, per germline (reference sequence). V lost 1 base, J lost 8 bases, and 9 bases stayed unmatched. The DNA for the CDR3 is TGTGCCACCAGCAGAGGTCGTCAAGGACAGGGGTATGAGCAGTTCTTC. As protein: CATSRGRQGQGYEQFF. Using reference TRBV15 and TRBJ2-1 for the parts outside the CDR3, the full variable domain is DAMVIQNPRYQVTQFGKPVTLSCSQTLNHNVMYWYQQKSSQAPKLLFHYYDKDFNNEADTPDNFQSRRPNTSFCFLDIRSPGLGDTAMYLCATSRGRQGQGYEQFFGPGTRLTVL.

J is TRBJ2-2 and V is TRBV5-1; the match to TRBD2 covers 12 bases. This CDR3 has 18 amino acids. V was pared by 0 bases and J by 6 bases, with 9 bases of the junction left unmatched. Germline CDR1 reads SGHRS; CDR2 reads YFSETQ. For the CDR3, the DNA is TGCGCCAGCAGCTTGGTCCCAGGACTAGCGGGAATGGCCGGGGAGCTGTTTTTT. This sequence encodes CASSLVPGLAGMAGELFF.

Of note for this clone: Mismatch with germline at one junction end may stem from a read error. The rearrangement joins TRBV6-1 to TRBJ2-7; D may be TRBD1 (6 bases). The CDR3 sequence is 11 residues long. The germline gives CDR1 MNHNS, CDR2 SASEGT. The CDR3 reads CASSQGQAIGF. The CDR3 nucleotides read TGTGCCAGCAGTCAGGGACAAGCGATAGGCTTC.

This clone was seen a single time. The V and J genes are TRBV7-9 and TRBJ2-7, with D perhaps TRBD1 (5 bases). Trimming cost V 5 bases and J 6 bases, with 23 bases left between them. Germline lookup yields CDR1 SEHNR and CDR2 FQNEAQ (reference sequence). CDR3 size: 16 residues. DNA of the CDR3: TGTGCCAGCAGCCCCTCCGACAGCCCCCCTTCGGGCGAGCAGTACTTC. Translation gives CASSPSDSPPSGEQYF.

The CDR3 spells CAWSVRGRETQYF. The CDR3 DNA sequence: TGTGCCTGGAGTGTACGCGGGAGAGAGACCCAGTACTTC. The chain links TRBV30 to TRBJ2-5, with 7 bases that match TRBD2. J lost 4 bases, V lost 0 bases, and 2 bases had no gene match. Germline CDR1 is GTSNPN and CDR2 is SVGIG (reference sequence). The CDR3 contains 13 residues. The full variable domain, with the rest looked up from reference TRBV30 and TRBJ2-5, is SQTIHQWPATLVQPVGSPLSLECTVEGTSNPNLYWYRQAAGRGLQLLFYSVGIGQISSEVPQNLSASRPQDRQFILSSKKLLLSDSGFYLCAWSVRGRETQYFGPGTRLLVL.

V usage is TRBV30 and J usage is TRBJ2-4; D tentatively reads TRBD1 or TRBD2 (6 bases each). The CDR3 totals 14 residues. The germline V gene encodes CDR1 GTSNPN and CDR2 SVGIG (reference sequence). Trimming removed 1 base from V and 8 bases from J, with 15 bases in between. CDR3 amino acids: CAWSAGALGDIQYF. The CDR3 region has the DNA TGTGCCTGGAGTGCGGGGGCGTTAGGGGACATTCAGTACTTC.

The CDR3 protein is CASSPQRQGRRTDTQYF. CDR3 DNA sequence: TGTGCCAGCTCACCGCAAAGACAGGGACGAAGGACAGATACGCAGTATTTT. This chain uses TRBV18 with TRBJ2-3; 7 bases are shared with TRBD1. Germline V gene data show CDR1 as KGHSH and CDR2 as LQKENI. This CDR3 contains 17 residues. V lost 3 bases and J lost 3; bases outside the gene matches: 12.

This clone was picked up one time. The CDR3 DNA reads as TGTGCCAGCAGCCCTGGGACGATCGGAGGGGGTTACGAGCAGTACTTC. This sequence encodes CASSPGTIGGGYEQYF. The chain is built from TRBV7-3 and TRBJ2-7; TRBD1 or TRBD2 may be the D gene (6 bases each). This CDR3 has 16 residues. V lost 5 bases and J 4 bases, leaving 21 bases between the germline ends. Germline V gives CDR1 SGHTA, CDR2 FQGTGA.

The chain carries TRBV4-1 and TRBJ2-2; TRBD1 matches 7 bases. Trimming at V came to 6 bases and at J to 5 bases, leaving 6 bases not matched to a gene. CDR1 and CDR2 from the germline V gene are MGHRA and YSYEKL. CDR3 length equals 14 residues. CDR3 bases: TGCGCCAGCAGGCGAGGGGGCTTTACCGGGGAGCTGTTTTTT. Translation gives CASRRGGFTGELFF.

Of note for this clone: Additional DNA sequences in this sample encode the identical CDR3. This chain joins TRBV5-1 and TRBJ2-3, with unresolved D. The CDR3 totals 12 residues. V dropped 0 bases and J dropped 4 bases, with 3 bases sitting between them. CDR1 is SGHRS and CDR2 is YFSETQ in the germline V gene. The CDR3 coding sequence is TGCGCCAGCAGCTTGGTGGCAGATACGCAGTATTTT. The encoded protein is CASSLVADTQYF.

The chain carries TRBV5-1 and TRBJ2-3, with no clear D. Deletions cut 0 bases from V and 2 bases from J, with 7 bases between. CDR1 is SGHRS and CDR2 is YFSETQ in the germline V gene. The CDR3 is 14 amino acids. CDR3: CASSLAPYTDTQYF. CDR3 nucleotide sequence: TGCGCCAGCAGCTTGGCCCCCTACACAGATACGCAGTATTTT.

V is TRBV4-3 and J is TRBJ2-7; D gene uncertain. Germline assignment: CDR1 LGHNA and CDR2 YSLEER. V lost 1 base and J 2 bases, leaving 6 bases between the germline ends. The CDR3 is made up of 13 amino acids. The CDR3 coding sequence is TGCGCCAGCAGCCAAGTGGTAGCCTACGAGCAGTACTTC. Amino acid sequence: CASSQVVAYEQYF.

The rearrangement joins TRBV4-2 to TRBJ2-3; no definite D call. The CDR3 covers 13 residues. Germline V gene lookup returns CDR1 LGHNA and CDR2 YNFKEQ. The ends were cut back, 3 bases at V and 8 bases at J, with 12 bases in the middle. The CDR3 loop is CASSHNLVGTQYF. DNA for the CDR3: TGTGCCAGCAGCCATAACCTTGTAGGTACGCAGTATTTT.

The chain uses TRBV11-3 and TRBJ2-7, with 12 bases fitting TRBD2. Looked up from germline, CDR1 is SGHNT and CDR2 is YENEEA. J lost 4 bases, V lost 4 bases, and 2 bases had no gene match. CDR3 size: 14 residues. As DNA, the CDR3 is TGTGCCAGCAGCTCCGGACTAGCGGGATACGAGCAGTACTTC. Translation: CASSSGLAGYEQYF.

CDR3 protein: CSVETGANYGYTF. In nucleotides, the CDR3 is TGCAGCGTTGAAACAGGGGCTAACTATGGCTACACCTTC. This sequence joins TRBV29-1 and TRBJ1-2; 7 nucleotides line up with TRBD1. CDR3 length equals 13 residues. V trimming: 2 bases; J trimming: 0 bases; junction bases outside the gene matches: 0. The V gene's germline CDR1 is SQVTM and CDR2 ANQGSEA.

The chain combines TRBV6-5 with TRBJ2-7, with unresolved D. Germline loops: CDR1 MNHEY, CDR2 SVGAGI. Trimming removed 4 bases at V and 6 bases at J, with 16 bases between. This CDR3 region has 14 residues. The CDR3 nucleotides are TGTGCCAGCAGTTCCCCTTTAAGTCGGGCCGAGCAGTACTTC. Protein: CASSSPLSRAEQYF.

The CDR3 DNA is TGTGCCAGCAGTTTACAGGGGTGGTACGAGCAGTACTTC. Translated, it gives CASSLQGWYEQYF. The rearrangement joins TRBV28 to TRBJ2-7; TRBD1 might be the D (6 bases). V lost 2 bases, J lost 4 bases, and 9 bases lay in between. This CDR3 contains 13 residues. CDR1 and CDR2 from the germline V gene are MDHEN and SYDVKM.